This T cell receptor (beta chain) derives from a study of somatic mutations in cytotoxic T cells in rheumatoid arthritis. The table came from immunoSEQ multiplex PCR; TCRdb's copy has only in-frame clones and leaves some out. The top ten clones hold 20% to 30% of a sample with some 7,400 clones, around 87% of them seen once. Separation of CD4+ and CD8+ cells was performed by positive magnetic bead selection, and purity was verified by flow cytometry. The V and J ends lost 4 bases and 0 bases, in that order; junction bases with no gene match: 3. Germline V gene lookup returns CDR1 MGHDK and CDR2 SYGVNS. The CDR3 runs 16 residues.

Input material: CD8+ T cells sorted from blood. V usage is TRBV25-1 and J usage is TRBJ2-7; 13 bases are shared with TRBD2. This clonotype was obtained from a woman in her 70s with rheumatoid arthritis. Written as DNA, the CDR3 is TGTGCCAGCAGTGGGACTAGCGGGAGATTCTCCTACGAGCAGTACTTC. Translation: CASSGTSGRFSYEQYF.